This is a list of T cell receptor beta chains from one sample in a study of T cell changes during pregnancy in multiple sclerosis. The table came from immunoSEQ multiplex PCR; TCRdb's copy has only in-frame clones and leaves some out. Counted here are 45,000 to 60,000 clones, around 90% occurring once; the ten biggest clones make up nearly 0.2%. The sample in question was CD4+ T cells from peripheral blood mononuclear cells, obtained in the second trimester of pregnancy. The receptors shown here come from a female donor with multiple sclerosis, enrolled in a pregnancy study. Both conserved end residues are part of each CDR3. A D gene is named only where the DNA matches it firmly. Clone size is shown for a subset of rows, as once, few, many or a class of expanded clone.

>TRBJ2-3|.|.|TRBV2
CASSDSGTSTDTQYF
TGTGCCAGCAGTGATAGCGGAACTAGCACAGATACGCAGTATTTT
>TRBJ2-5|.|.|TRBV18
CASSPTGDQETQYF
TGTGCCAGCTCACCAACGGGGGACCAAGAGACCCAGTACTTC
>TRBJ1-2|once|.|TRBV9
CASSGGGANHGYTF
TGTGCCAGCAGCGGGGGGGGAGCAAACCATGGCTACACCTTC
>TRBJ2-5|.|.|TRBV7-2
CASSKGTSQDQETQYF
TGTGCCAGCAGTAAGGGCACTAGCCAGGACCAAGAGACCCAGTACTTC
>TRBJ2-1|.|.|TRBV5-4
CASSLELSTSYNEQFF
TGTGCCAGCAGCTTGGAGTTGAGCACGTCCTACAATGAGCAGTTCTTC
>TRBJ1-2|.|.|TRBV6-1
CASSSRGGVTHGYTF
TGTGCCAGCAGTTCTAGGGGTGGGGTAACTCATGGCTACACCTTC
>TRBJ2-5|.|.|TRBV28
CASTPGPGQSLLQEETQYF
TGTGCCAGCACCCCGGGGCCCGGACAGAGCTTACTTCAAGAGGAGACCCAGTACTTC
>TRBJ1-2|.|TRBD1|TRBV7-2
CASTFGDRNYGYTF
TGTGCCAGCACCTTCGGGGACAGGAACTATGGCTACACCTTC
>TRBJ1-2|.|.|TRBV6-1
CASSGGGRNYGYTF
TGTGCCAGCAGTGGCGGGGGTAGGAACTATGGCTACACCTTC
>TRBJ1-4|.|.|TRBV2
CASSEASEIVEKLFF
TGTGCCAGCAGTGAAGCGTCAGAAATTGTTGAAAAACTGTTTTTT
>TRBJ2-2|once|TRBD1|TRBV28
CASSFPSGTVNTGELFF
TGTGCCAGCAGCTTCCCATCCGGGACAGTGAACACCGGGGAGCTGTTTTTT
>TRBJ2-3|.|.|TRBV6-1
CASSARPQVSLSDTQYF
TGTGCCAGCAGTGCACGTCCTCAGGTTTCCCTCTCGGATACGCAGTATTTT
>TRBJ1-6|.|.|TRBV18
CASSLEGGLNSPLHF
TGTGCCAGCTCCCTGGAGGGAGGGTTGAATTCACCCCTCCACTTT
>TRBJ2-5|.|TRBD1|TRBV6-1
CASRMGQLQETQYF
TGTGCCAGCAGGATGGGACAGTTACAAGAGACCCAGTACTTC
>TRBJ2-3|.|TRBD1|TRBV9
CASSVVGQGISDTQYF
TGTGCCAGCAGCGTAGTGGGACAGGGTATCTCAGATACGCAGTATTTT
>TRBJ1-2|once|TRBD1|TRBV6-5
CASGRGQGLIDGYTF
TGTGCCAGCGGAAGGGGACAGGGATTAATAGATGGCTACACCTTC
>TRBJ2-7|.|TRBD1|TRBV5-5
CASSLVETGGYEQYF
TGTGCCAGCAGCTTGGTCGAGACAGGGGGGTACGAGCAGTACTTC
>TRBJ2-5|.|.|TRBV6-5
CASRRSRAQETQYF
TGTGCCAGCAGGCGAAGCAGGGCGCAAGAGACCCAGTACTTC
>TRBJ1-2|.|.|TRBV6-1
CASRQETPYGYTF
TGTGCCAGCCGACAGGAAACTCCCTATGGCTACACCTTC
>TRBJ1-4|.|.|TRBV9
CASSLGGQANEKLFF
TGTGCCAGCAGCTTAGGGGGGCAGGCTAATGAAAAACTGTTTTTT
>TRBJ2-6|.|TRBD1|TRBV7-3
CASSLRPGTVLSGANVLTF
TGTGCCAGCAGCTTACGACCCGGGACAGTCCTCTCTGGGGCCAACGTCCTGACTTTC
>TRBJ2-5|.|TRBD2|TRBV5-4
CASSLVGRRAGGETQYF
TGTGCCAGCAGCTTGGTTGGTCGTAGAGCGGGAGGGGAGACCCAGTACTTC
>TRBJ1-2|.|TRBD1|TRBV5-4
CASSYRDRVYGYTF
TGTGCCAGCAGCTACCGGGACAGGGTCTATGGCTACACCTTC
>TRBJ1-2|.|.|TRBV2
CASKSTVGNYGYTF
TGTGCCAGCAAATCGACAGTAGGTAACTATGGCTACACCTTC
>TRBJ2-2|.|TRBD1|TRBV19
CASSSSQGAGGELFF
TGTGCCAGTAGTTCTTCGCAGGGGGCGGGCGGGGAGCTGTTTTTT
>TRBJ2-5|.|.|TRBV15
CATSRDLRRGETQYF
TGTGCCACCAGCAGAGATCTTCGGCGAGGAGAGACCCAGTACTTC
>TRBJ2-7|.|.|TRBV27
CASSLFSTGYSYEQYF
TGTGCCAGCAGCTTATTCTCCACAGGTTACTCCTACGAGCAGTACTTC
>TRBJ2-5|.|.|TRBV7-2
CASSLEQGPTQYF
TGTGCCAGCAGCTTAGAACAGGGACCGACCCAGTACTTC
>TRBJ2-3|.|.|TRBV9
CASSVSTGESTDTQYF
TGTGCCAGCAGCGTAAGCACGGGGGAGTCCACAGATACGCAGTATTTT
>TRBJ1-2|.|.|TRBV30
CAWSPGVSDYGYTF
TGTGCCTGGAGTCCCGGGGTATCAGACTATGGCTACACCTTC
>TRBJ2-1|once|TRBD1|TRBV6-1
CASSARDRSSYNEQFF
TGTGCCAGCAGTGCCCGGGACAGAAGCTCCTACAATGAGCAGTTCTTC
>TRBJ2-7|.|.|TRBV14
CASSLFTGTGTYEQYF
TGTGCCAGCAGCCTTTTCACCGGGACTGGAACCTACGAGCAGTACTTC
>TRBJ2-2|.|TRBD1|TRBV7-3
CASSPITGGAAGELFF
TGTGCCAGCAGCCCGATTACAGGGGGCGCCGCCGGGGAGCTGTTTTTT
>TRBJ2-6|.|.|TRBV29-1
CSVAVGANVLTF
TGCAGCGTTGCGGTAGGGGCCAACGTCCTGACTTTC
>TRBJ1-4|.|TRBD1|TRBV6-6
CASSYTGTGDEKLFF
TGTGCCAGCAGTTACACCGGGACAGGGGATGAAAAACTGTTTTTT
>TRBJ1-2|.|.|TRBV6-1
CASSLNVGSPYGYTF
TGTGCCAGCAGCTTGAACGTGGGCTCCCCCTATGGCTACACCTTC
>TRBJ2-7|.|.|TRBV7-3
CASSLFSRTLKGLEQYF
TGTGCCAGCAGCTTATTTTCTAGGACTTTAAAAGGACTCGAGCAGTACTTC
>TRBJ2-7|.|TRBD1|TRBV19
CASSSGQGGRQYF
TGTGCCAGTAGTAGCGGACAGGGGGGCAGGCAGTACTTC
>TRBJ2-7|.|.|TRBV5-3
CARSLPQGSYEQYF
TGTGCCAGAAGCCTTCCGCAGGGCTCCTACGAGCAGTACTTC
>TRBJ1-1|.|.|TRBV18
CASSLDSETEAFF
TGTGCCAGCTCATTAGACAGTGAGACTGAAGCTTTCTTT
>TRBJ1-4|.|.|TRBV28
CARTETGMGGEKLFF
TGTGCCAGGACCGAAACAGGCATGGGGGGTGAAAAACTGTTTTTT
>TRBJ1-4|.|TRBD1|TRBV5-4
CASSFGQGAVGEKLFF
TGTGCCAGCAGCTTCGGACAGGGGGCGGTTGGTGAAAAACTGTTTTTT